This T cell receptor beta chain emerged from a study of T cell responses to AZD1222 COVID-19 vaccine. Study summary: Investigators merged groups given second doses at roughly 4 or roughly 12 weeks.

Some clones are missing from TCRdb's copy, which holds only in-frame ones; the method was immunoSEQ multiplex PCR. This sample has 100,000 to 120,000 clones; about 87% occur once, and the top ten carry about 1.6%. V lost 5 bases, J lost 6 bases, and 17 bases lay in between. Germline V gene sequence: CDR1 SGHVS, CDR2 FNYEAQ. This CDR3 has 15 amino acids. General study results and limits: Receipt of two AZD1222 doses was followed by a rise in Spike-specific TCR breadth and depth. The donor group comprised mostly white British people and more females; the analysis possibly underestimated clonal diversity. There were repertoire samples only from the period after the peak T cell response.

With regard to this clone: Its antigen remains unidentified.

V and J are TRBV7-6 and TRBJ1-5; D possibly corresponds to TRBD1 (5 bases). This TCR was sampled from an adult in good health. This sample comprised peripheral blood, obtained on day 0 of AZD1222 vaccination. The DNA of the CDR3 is TGTGCCAGCAGCCCCGAGAGGGGCCCTAGTCAGCCCCAGCATTTT. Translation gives CASSPERGPSQPQHF.